The clone carrying this TCR beta chain was counted at least ten times. The CDR3 length is 12 residues. V was cut by 3 bases and J by 3 bases, with 3 bases left in between. Germline V lookup: CDR1 PRHDT, CDR2 FYEKMQ (reference sequence). The data originate from a study of HIV-infected children after antiretroviral therapy interruption. Study background: Continuous-treatment children had median age 8 years, interruption around 9 years. Weeks 0, 48 and 150 were sampled under continuous treatment.

Treatment noted: PENTA 11 planned treatment interruption arm or continuous ART arm. Participants had taken at least three-drug ART for at least 24 weeks. Unique molecular identifiers were included in an RNA-based 3' RACE TCR library. TCRdb redid the calling of the 3' RACE reads with MiXCR, one entry per CDR3 protein. The sample has roughly 4,100 distinct CDR3 sequences, more than 4.5% seen once. This specimen was CD45RO+ CD8+ T cells from PBMCs, pooled from several time points, taken from a donor given antiretroviral therapy, either interrupted or continuous. Sample subset: memory CD8+ CD45RO+ CD45RA- T cells. The V and J genes are TRBV13 and TRBJ1-5, with no clear D. The TCR was taken from a pool of human donors with HIV. This CDR3 is CASSLFNQPQHF. In DNA, the CDR3 is TGTGCCAGCAGCTTGTTCAATCAGCCCCAGCATTTT.